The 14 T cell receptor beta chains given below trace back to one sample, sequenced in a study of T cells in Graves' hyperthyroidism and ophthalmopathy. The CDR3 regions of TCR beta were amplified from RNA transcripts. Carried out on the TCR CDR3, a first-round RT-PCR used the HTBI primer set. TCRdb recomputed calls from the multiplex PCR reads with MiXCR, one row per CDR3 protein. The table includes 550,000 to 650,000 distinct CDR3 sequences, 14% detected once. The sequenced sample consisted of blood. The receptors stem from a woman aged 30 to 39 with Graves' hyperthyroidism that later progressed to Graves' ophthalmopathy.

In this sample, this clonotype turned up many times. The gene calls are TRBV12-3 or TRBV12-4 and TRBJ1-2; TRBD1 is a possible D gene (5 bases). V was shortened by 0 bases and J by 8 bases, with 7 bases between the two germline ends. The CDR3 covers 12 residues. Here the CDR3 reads CASSLAQVGYTF. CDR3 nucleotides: TGTGCCAGCAGTTTAGCACAGGTGGGCTACACCTTC.

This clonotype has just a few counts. The CDR3 protein is CASKISRDTEAFF. CDR3 DNA sequence: TGTGCCAGTAAGATAAGCCGGGACACTGAAGCTTTCTTT. V and J are TRBV19 and TRBJ1-1; no clear D. The CDR3 loop spans 13 amino acids. Trimming took 7 bases from V and 3 from J, leaving 12 bases between them. Germline CDR1 reads LNHDA; CDR2 reads SQIVND (reference sequence).

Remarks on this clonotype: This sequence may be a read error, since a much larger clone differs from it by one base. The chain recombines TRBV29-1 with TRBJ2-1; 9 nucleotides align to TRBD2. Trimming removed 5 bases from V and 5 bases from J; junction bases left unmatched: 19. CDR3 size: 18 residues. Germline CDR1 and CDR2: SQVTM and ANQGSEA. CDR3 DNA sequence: TGCAGCGTTCTGGGTCCCCGCCTGACTAGCGGCATGAACAATGAGCAGTTCTTC. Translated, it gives CSVLGPRLTSGMNNEQFF.

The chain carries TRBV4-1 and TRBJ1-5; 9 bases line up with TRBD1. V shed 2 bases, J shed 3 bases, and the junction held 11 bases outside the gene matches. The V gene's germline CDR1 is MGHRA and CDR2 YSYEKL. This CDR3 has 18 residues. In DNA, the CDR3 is TGCGCCAGCAGCCAATTCGCAATAGGGACAGGGCCCAATCAGCCCCAGCATTTT. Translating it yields CASSQFAIGTGPNQPQHF.

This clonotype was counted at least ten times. DNA of the CDR3: TGTGCCAGCAGTGATGCCCTCAATTCACCCCTCCACTTT. Translating gives CASSDALNSPLHF. V usage is TRBV25-1 and J usage is TRBJ1-6; unclear D gene. The V and J ends lost 3 bases and 7 bases respectively, with 7 bases between them. The CDR3 spans 13 residues. The germline gives CDR1 MGHDK, CDR2 SYGVNS.

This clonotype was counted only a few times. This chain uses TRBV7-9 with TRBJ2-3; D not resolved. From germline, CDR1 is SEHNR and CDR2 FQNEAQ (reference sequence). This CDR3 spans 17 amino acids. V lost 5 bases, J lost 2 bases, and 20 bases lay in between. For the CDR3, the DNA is TGTGCCAGCAGCCGGGCCGCGGCTCTGAGGTACACAGATACGCAGTATTTT. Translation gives CASSRAAALRYTDTQYF.

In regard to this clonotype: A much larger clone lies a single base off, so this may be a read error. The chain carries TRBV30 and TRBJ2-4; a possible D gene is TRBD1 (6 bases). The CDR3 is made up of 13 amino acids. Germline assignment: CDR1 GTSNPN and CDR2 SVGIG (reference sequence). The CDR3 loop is CAWGTIAKDIQYF. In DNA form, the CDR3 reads TGTGCCTGGGGGACAATAGCCAAAGACATTCAGTACTTC.

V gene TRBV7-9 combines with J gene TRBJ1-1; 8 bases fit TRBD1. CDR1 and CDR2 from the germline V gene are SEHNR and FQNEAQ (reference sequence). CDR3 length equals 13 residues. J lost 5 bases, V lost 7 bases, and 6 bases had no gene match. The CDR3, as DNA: TGTGCCAGCACCGAGACAGGGGTGACTGAAGCTTTCTTT. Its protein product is CASTETGVTEAFF. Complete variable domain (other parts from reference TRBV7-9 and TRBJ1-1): DTGVSQNPRHKITKRGQNVTFRCDPISEHNRLYWYRQTLGQGPEFLTYFQNEAQLEKSRLLSDRFSAERPKGSFSTLEIQRTEQGDSAMYLCASTETGVTEAFFGQGTRLTVV.

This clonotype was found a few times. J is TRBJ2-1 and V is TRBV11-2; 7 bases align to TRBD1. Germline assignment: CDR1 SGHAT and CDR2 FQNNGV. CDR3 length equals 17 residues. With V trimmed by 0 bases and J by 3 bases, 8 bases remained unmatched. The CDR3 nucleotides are TGTGCCAGCAGCTTAGATCAAGGCAGGGGGATCTACAATGAGCAGTTCTTC. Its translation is CASSLDQGRGIYNEQFF.

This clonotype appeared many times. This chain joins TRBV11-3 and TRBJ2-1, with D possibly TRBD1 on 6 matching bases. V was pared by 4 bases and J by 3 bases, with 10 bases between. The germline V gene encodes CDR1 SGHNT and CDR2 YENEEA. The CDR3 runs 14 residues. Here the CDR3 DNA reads TGTGCCAGCAGCTCTCAGGGGAACTACAATGAGCAGTTCTTC. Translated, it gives CASSSQGNYNEQFF.

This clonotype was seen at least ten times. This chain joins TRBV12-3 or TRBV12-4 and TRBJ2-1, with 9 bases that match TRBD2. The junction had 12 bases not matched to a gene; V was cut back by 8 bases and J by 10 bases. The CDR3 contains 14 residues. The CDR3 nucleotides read TGTGCCAGCGTCCCGGGACTAGCATCCTGGGAGCAGTTCTTC. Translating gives CASVPGLASWEQFF.

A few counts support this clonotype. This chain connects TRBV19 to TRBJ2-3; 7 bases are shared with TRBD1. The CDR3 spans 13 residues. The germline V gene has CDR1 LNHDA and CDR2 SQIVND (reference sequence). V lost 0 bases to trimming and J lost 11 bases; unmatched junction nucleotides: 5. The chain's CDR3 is CASSIEGTVEQYF. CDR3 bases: TGTGCCAGTAGTATAGAGGGGACAGTGGAGCAGTATTTT.

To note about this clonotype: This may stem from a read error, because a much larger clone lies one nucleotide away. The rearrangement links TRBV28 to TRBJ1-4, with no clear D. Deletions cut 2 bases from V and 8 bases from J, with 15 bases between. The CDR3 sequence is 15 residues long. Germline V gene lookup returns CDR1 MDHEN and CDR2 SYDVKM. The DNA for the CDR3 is TGTGCCAGCAGTTTACGGCACCCACAAGGAGAAAAACTGTTTTTT. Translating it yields CASSLRHPQGEKLFF.

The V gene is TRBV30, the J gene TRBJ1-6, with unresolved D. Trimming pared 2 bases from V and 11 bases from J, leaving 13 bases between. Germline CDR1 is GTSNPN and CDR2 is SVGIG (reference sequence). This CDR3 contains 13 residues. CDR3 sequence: CAWSPGTAAPLHF. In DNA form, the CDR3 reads TGTGCCTGGAGTCCAGGTACAGCTGCACCCCTCCACTTT.